Each of the 10 T cell receptor beta chains below was sequenced from the same sample in a study of PD-L1 blockade in urothelial cancer. Repertoires were generated with immunoSEQ multiplex PCR, while TCRdb's copy carries only in-frame clones and drops some. The table includes about 73,000 clones, 85% to 90% detected once. The sequencing used PBMCs, collected around atezolizumab (anti-PD-L1) treatment. The receptors come from a man aged 60-69 years with urothelial cancer.

A single count supports this clone. This chain connects TRBV7-9 to TRBJ1-1, with D possibly TRBD1 on 5 matching bases. CDR1 is SEHNR, CDR2 FQNEAQ, per germline (reference sequence). CDR3 length equals 12 residues. V lost 11 bases to trimming and J lost 2 bases, with 12 bases between them. This CDR3 reads CAGARANTEAFF. Here the CDR3 DNA reads TGTGCCGGGGCCCGGGCTAACACTGAAGCTTTCTTT.

CDR3 in amino acids: CASSVAPQANSPLHF. As DNA, the CDR3 is TGTGCCAGCAGCGTAGCCCCCCAGGCTAATTCACCCCTCCACTTT. V usage is TRBV9 and J usage is TRBJ1-6; D uncertain. The ends were cut back, 0 bases at V and 6 bases at J, with 10 bases in the middle. Germline V lookup: CDR1 SGDLS, CDR2 YYNGEE. The CDR3 is 15 amino acids.

The V gene is TRBV28, the J gene TRBJ2-7; D might be TRBD2 (6 bases). Trimming removed 3 bases from V and 5 bases from J, with 14 bases in between. Germline CDR1 is MDHEN and CDR2 is SYDVKM. The CDR3 is 14 residues long. The CDR3 region is CASSLRRAPNEQYF. In DNA, the CDR3 is TGTGCCAGCAGTTTGAGGAGGGCTCCCAACGAGCAGTACTTC.

The chain links TRBV7-2 to TRBJ2-3; TRBD2 matches 7 bases. This CDR3 spans 15 amino acids. Germline V gives CDR1 SGHTA, CDR2 FQGNSA. The junction had 7 bases not matched to a gene; V was cut back by 5 bases and J by 2 bases. CDR3 coding DNA: TGTGCCAGCAGCCTGGGGCTAGCGGACACAGATACGCAGTATTTT. Translating it yields CASSLGLADTDTQYF.

V usage is TRBV10-2 and J usage is TRBJ1-2, with 9 bases fitting TRBD1. CDR3 length equals 13 residues. Trimming took 3 bases from V and 7 from J; bases not matched to a gene: 3. The germline gives CDR1 WSHSY, CDR2 SAAADI. The chain's CDR3 is CASSEGQGSGYTF. The CDR3 coding sequence is TGCGCCAGCAGTGAAGGACAGGGGAGTGGCTACACCTTC.

The J gene is TRBJ1-4, the V gene TRBV5-1; no definite D call. V dropped 0 bases and J dropped 5 bases, with 11 bases sitting between them. CDR3 size: 15 residues. Germline V gives CDR1 SGHRS, CDR2 YFSETQ. DNA for the CDR3: TGCGCCAGCAGCTTGGCCCCAGGAACGAATGAAAAACTGTTTTTT. It specifies CASSLAPGTNEKLFF. The full variable domain, completed using reference TRBV5-1 and TRBJ1-4, is KAGVTQTPRYLIKTRGQQVTLSCSPISGHRSVSWYQQTPGQGLQFLFEYFSETQRNKGNFPGRFSGRQFSNSRSEMNVSTLELGDSALYLCASSLAPGTNEKLFFGSGTQLSVL.

The count of this clone is one. J is TRBJ2-2 and V is TRBV28; 8 bases are a match to TRBD2. V shed 7 bases, J shed 5 bases, and the junction held 12 bases outside the gene matches. The CDR3 extends over 16 amino acids. CDR1 is MDHEN, CDR2 SYDVKM, per germline. The CDR3 sequence: CASMSAGLVDTGELFF. The CDR3 DNA follows: TGTGCCAGCATGAGTGCGGGACTAGTGGATACCGGGGAGCTGTTTTTT.

The chain combines TRBV28 with TRBJ1-5; 10 bases line up with TRBD1. CDR3 length: 20 residues. V gave up 6 bases and J gave up 1 base; unmatched junction bases: 18. Germline V lookup: CDR1 MDHEN, CDR2 SYDVKM. The CDR3, as DNA: TGTGCCAGCAGCCGGATTTTTCTGGCAGGACAGGGGGTGAGCAATCAGCCCCAGCATTTT. Residues: CASSRIFLAGQGVSNQPQHF.

The chain recombines TRBV5-1 with TRBJ2-1; 7 bases fit TRBD1. Trimming took 4 bases from V and 5 from J; bases not matched to a gene: 6. Per germline, CDR1 SGHRS and CDR2 YFSETQ. The CDR3 totals 14 residues. The CDR3 DNA reads TGCGCCAGCAGCCCTCTTACAGGGGACAATGAGCAGTTCTTC. It codes for CASSPLTGDNEQFF.

The chain employs TRBV5-4 and TRBJ2-7; D may be TRBD1 (5 bases). The CDR3 totals 14 residues. V was cut by 0 bases and J by 2 bases, with 9 bases left in between. Germline V gives CDR1 SGHNT, CDR2 YYREEE (reference sequence). The CDR3: CASSLDQGPYEQYF. The CDR3 nucleotides read TGTGCCAGCAGCTTGGACCAGGGCCCCTACGAGCAGTACTTC.